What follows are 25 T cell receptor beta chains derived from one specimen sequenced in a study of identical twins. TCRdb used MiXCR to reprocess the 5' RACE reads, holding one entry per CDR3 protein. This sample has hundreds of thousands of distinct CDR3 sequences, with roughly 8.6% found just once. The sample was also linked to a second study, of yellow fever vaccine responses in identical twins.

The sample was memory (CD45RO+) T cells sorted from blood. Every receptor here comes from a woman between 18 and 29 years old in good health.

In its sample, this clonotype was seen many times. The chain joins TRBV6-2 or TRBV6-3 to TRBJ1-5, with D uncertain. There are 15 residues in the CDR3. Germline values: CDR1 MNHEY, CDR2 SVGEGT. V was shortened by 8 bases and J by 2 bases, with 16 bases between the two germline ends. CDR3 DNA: TGTGCCAGCTATCCAGCGGGCGGTGGCAATCAGCCCCAGCATTTT. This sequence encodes CASYPAGGGNQPQHF.

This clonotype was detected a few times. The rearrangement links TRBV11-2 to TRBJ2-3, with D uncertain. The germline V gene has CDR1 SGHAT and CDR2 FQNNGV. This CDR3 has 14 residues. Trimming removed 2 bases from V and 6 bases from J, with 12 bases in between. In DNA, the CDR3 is TGTGCCAGCAGCTTAAATCAGGCCCGGGATACGCAGTATTTT. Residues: CASSLNQARDTQYF. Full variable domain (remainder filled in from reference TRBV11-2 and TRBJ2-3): EAGVAQSPRYKIIEKRQSVAFWCNPISGHATLYWYQQILGQGPKLLIQFQNNGVVDDSQLPKDRFSAERLKGVDSTLKIQPAKLEDSAVYLCASSLNQARDTQYFGPGTRLTVL.

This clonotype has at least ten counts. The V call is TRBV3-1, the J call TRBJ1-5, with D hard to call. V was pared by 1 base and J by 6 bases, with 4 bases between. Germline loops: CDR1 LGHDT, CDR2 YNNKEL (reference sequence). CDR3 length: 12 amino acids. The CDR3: CASSQGFQPQHF. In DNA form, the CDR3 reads TGTGCCAGCAGCCAAGGATTTCAGCCCCAGCATTTT.

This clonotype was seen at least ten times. The CDR3 DNA is TGTGCCAGCAGCAGGACAGGGGATGGCAATCAGCCCCAGCATTTT. Protein: CASSRTGDGNQPQHF. This chain joins TRBV5-5 and TRBJ1-5; the match to TRBD1 covers 9 bases. The CDR3 sequence is 15 residues long. The ends lost 4 bases at V and 2 bases at J; junction bases unmatched: 4. The germline V gene encodes CDR1 SGHKS and CDR2 YYEKEE (reference sequence).

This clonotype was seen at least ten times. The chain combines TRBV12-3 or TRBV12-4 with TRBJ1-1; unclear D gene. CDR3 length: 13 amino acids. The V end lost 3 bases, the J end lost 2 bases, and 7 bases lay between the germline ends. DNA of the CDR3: TGTGCCAGCAGTTTGCAGATAAACACTGAAGCTTTCTTT. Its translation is CASSLQINTEAFF.

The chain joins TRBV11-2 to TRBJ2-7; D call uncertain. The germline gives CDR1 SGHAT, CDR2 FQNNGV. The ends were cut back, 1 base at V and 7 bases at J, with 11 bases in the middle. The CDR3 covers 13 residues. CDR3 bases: TGTGCCAGCAGCTTAGCCCAGGCCCGGGAGCAGTACTTC. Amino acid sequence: CASSLAQAREQYF.

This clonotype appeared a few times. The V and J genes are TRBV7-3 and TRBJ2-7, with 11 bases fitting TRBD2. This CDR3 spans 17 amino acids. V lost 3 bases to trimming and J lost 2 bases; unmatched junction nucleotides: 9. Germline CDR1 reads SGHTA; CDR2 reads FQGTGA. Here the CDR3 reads CASSFLAVAGGTYEQYF. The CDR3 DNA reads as TGTGCCAGCAGCTTTCTAGCCGTAGCGGGAGGGACCTACGAGCAGTACTTC.

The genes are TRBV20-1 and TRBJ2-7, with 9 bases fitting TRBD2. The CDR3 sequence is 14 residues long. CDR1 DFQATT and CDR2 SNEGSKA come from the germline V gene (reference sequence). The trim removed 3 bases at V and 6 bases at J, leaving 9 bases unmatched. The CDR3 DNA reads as TGCAGTGCTAGTGGGGTTAGCGGGAGACCCGAGCAGTACTTC. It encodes CSASGVSGRPEQYF.

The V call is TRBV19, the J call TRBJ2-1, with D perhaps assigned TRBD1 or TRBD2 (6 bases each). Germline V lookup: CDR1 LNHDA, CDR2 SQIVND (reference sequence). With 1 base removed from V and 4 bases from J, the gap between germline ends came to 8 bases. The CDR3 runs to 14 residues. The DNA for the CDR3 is TGTGCCAGTAGTATAGGGAGGGGGTACAATGAGCAGTTCTTC. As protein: CASSIGRGYNEQFF.

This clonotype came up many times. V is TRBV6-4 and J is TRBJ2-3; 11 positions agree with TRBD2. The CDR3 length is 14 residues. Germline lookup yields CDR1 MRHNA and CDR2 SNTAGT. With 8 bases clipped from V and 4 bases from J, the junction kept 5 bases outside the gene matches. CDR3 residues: CASSTSGGADTQYF. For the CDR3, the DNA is TGTGCCAGCTCTACTAGCGGGGGTGCAGATACGCAGTATTTT.

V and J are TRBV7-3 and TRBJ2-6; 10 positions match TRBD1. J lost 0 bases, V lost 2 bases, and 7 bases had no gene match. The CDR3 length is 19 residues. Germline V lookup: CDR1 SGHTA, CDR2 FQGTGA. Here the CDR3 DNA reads TGTGCCAGCAGCTTACCCAGGACAGGGGGTTACTCTGGGGCCAACGTCCTGACTTTC. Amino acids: CASSLPRTGGYSGANVLTF.

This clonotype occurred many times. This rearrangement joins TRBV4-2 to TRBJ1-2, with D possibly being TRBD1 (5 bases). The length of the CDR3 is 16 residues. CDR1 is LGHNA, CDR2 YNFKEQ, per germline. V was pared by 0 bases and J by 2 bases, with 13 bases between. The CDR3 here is CASSQERGGVNYGYTF. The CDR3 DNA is TGTGCCAGCAGCCAAGAGCGGGGCGGGGTAAACTATGGCTACACCTTC.

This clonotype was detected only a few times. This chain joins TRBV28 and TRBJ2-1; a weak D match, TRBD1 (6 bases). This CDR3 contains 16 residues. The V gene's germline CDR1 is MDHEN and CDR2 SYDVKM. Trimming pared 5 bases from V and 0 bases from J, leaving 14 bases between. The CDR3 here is CASSPTDSLSYNEQFF. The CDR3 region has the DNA TGTGCCAGCAGTCCGACGGACAGTCTCTCCTACAATGAGCAGTTCTTC.

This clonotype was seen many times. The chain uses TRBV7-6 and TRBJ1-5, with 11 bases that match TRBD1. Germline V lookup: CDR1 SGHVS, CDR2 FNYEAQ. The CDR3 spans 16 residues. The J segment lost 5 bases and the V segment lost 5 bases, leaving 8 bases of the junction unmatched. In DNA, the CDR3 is TGTGCCAGCAGCCGACCCGGGACAGGGGGTGATCAGCCCCAGCATTTT. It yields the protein CASSRPGTGGDQPQHF.

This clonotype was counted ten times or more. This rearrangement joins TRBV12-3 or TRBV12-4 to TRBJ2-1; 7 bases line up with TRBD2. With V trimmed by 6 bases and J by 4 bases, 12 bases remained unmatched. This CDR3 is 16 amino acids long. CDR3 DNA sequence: TGTGCCAGCAGGTCCCGGGCGGGAGTCTTTTACAATGAGCAGTTCTTC. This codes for CASRSRAGVFYNEQFF.

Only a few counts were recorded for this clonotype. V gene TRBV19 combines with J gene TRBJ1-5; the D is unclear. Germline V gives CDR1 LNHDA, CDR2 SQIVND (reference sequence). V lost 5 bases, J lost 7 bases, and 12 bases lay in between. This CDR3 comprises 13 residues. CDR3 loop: CASSGQAGQPQHF. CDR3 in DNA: TGTGCCAGTAGTGGCCAAGCGGGACAGCCCCAGCATTTT.

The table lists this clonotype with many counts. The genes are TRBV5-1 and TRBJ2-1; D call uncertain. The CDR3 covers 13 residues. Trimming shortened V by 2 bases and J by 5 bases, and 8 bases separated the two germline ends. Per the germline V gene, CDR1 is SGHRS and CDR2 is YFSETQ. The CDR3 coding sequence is TGCGCCAGCAGCTTTTCTAGAAACAATGAGCAGTTCTTC. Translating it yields CASSFSRNNEQFF.

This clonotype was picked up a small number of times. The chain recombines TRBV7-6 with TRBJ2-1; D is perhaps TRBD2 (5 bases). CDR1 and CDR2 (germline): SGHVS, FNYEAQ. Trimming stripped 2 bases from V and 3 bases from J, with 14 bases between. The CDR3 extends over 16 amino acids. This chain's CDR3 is CASSLRGSPDYNEQFF. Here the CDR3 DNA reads TGTGCCAGCAGCTTACGGGGTTCCCCGGACTACAATGAGCAGTTCTTC.

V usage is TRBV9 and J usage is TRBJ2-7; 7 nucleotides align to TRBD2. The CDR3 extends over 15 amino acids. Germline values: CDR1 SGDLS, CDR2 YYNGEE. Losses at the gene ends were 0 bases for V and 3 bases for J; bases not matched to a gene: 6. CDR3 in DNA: TGTGCCAGCAGCGTAGCTGCTAGCGGCTACTACGAGCAGTACTTC. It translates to CASSVAASGYYEQYF.

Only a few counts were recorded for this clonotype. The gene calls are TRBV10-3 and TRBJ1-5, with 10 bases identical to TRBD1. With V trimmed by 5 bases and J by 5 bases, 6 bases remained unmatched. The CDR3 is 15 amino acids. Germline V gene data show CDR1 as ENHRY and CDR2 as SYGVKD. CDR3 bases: TGTGCCATCAGTAGGGGGACAGGGGTTTATCAGCCCCAGCATTTT. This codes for CAISRGTGVYQPQHF.

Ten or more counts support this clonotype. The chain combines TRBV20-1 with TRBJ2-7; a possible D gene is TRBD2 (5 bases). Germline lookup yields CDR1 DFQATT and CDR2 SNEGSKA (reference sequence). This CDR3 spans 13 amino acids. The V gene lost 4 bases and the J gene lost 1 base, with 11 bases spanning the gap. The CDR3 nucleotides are TGCAGTGCTAACGGACTGGAATCCTACGAGCAGTACGTC. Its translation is CSANGLESYEQYV.

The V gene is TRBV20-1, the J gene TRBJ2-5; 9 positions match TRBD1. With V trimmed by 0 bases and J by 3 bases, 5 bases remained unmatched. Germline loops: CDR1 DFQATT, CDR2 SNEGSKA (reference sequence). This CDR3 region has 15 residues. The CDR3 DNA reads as TGCAGTGCTAGAGATGCGACAGGGGGTAAAGAGACCCAGTACTTC. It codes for CSARDATGGKETQYF.

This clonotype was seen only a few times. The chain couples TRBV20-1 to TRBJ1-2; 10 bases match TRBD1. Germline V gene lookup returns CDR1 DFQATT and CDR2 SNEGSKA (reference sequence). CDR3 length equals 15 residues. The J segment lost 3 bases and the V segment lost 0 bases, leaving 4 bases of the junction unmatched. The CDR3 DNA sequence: TGCAGTGCTAGAGATCTTGGGACAGGGGACTATGGCTACACCTTC. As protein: CSARDLGTGDYGYTF.

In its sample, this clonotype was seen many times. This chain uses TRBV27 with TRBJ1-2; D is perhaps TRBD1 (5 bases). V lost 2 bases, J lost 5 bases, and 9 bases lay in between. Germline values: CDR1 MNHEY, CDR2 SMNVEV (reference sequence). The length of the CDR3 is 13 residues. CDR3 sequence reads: CASSLQGSYGYTF. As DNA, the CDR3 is TGTGCCAGCAGTTTACAGGGTTCATATGGCTACACCTTC.

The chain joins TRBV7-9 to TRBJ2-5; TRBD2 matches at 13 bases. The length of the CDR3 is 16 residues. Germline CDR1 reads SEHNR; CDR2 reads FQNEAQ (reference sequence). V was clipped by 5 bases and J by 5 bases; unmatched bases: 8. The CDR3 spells CASSPGTSGAGETQYF. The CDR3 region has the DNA TGTGCCAGCAGCCCGGGGACTAGCGGGGCTGGGGAGACCCAGTACTTC.